Following are 16 T cell receptor beta chains from one sample sequenced in a study of T cell responses to AZD1222 COVID-19 vaccine. Clones were sequenced by immunoSEQ multiplex PCR, and TCRdb holds only the in-frame ones, with some missing. The data contain 65,000 to 75,000 clones, roughly 84% of them singletons. Material: peripheral blood, obtained on day 0 of AZD1222 vaccination. These TCRs come from an adult in good health.

V is TRBV7-9 and J is TRBJ1-5, with 7 nucleotides matching TRBD1. In germline, CDR1 is SEHNR, CDR2 FQNEAQ (reference sequence). The CDR3 contains 16 residues. The V gene end was trimmed by 0 bases and the J gene end by 1 base; junction bases not matched to a gene: 3. The CDR3 protein is CASSLAGTASNQPQHF. CDR3 coding DNA: TGTGCCAGCAGCTTAGCAGGGACAGCCAGCAATCAGCCCCAGCATTTT.

The J gene is TRBJ2-7, the V gene TRBV28; possibly TRBD2 for D (5 bases). From germline, CDR1 is MDHEN and CDR2 SYDVKM. The CDR3 contains 16 residues. Between the trimmed V and J ends, which lost 3 bases and 2 bases, there was a span of 17 bases. The CDR3 sequence is CASSFYGGQPTYEQYF. The CDR3 DNA sequence: TGTGCCAGCAGTTTTTACGGAGGCCAACCAACCTACGAGCAGTACTTC.

The CDR3 region is CANAPGLAGGDTQYF. CDR3 nucleotides: TGTGCCAATGCCCCGGGACTAGCGGGAGGAGATACGCAGTATTTT. The V and J genes are TRBV2 and TRBJ2-3, with TRBD2 identical over 15 bases. Germline V gene lookup returns CDR1 SNHLY and CDR2 FYNNEI. The CDR3 loop spans 15 amino acids. V lost 10 bases and J lost 5; bases outside the gene matches: 7.

The chain carries TRBV28 and TRBJ1-1; 8 bases are a match to TRBD1. The CDR3 totals 19 residues. Germline CDR1 and CDR2: MDHEN and SYDVKM. Trimming at V came to 4 bases and at J to 1 base, leaving 17 bases not matched to a gene. CDR3 in DNA: TGTGCCAGCAGTTGGGAACAGGGGGTCTGGGGAAATGCGAACACTGAAGCTTTCTTT. This gives the protein CASSWEQGVWGNANTEAFF.

Many counts were recorded for this clone. This rearrangement joins TRBV6-4 to TRBJ2-7; the match to TRBD2 covers 10 bases. V shed 4 bases, J shed 2 bases, and the junction held 5 bases outside the gene matches. This CDR3 comprises 15 residues. Germline loops: CDR1 MRHNA, CDR2 SNTAGT. The DNA for the CDR3 is TGTGCCAGCAGTGTGGCTAGCGGGGGAACCTACGAGCAGTACTTC. This gives the protein CASSVASGGTYEQYF.

The genes are TRBV28 and TRBJ2-2; 7 nucleotides line up with TRBD2. V shed 4 bases and J 4 bases; nucleotides not matched to a gene: 12. This CDR3 comprises 17 residues. The germline V gene has CDR1 MDHEN and CDR2 SYDVKM. CDR3 protein: CASSSASLGGGTGELFF. Written as DNA, the CDR3 is TGTGCCAGCAGTTCAGCCAGCCTGGGCGGGGGCACCGGGGAGCTGTTTTTT.

V gene TRBV27 combines with J gene TRBJ1-2; 9 positions match TRBD1. V shed 4 bases and J 7 bases; nucleotides not matched to a gene: 10. Germline CDR1 is MNHEY and CDR2 is SMNVEV (reference sequence). This CDR3 is 15 amino acids long. CDR3 region: CASSSAGQGLGGYTF. In nucleotides, the CDR3 is TGTGCCAGCAGTTCGGCGGGACAGGGTTTAGGTGGCTACACCTTC.

The rearrangement uses TRBV28 and TRBJ1-6, with a weak D call TRBD1 (6 bases). CDR1 MDHEN and CDR2 SYDVKM come from the germline V gene. This CDR3 region has 14 residues. V shed 3 bases and J shed 6 bases, with 9 bases lying between them. The CDR3 sequence is CASSLPRGNSPLHF. In DNA, the CDR3 is TGTGCCAGCAGTTTGCCCAGGGGTAATTCACCCCTCCACTTT.

The rearrangement joins TRBV24-1 to TRBJ2-7; a weak D match, TRBD1 (6 bases). V was pared by 3 bases and J by 3 bases, with 11 bases between. CDR1 is KGHDR and CDR2 is SFDVKD in the germline V gene. There are 14 residues in the CDR3. The CDR3 region has the DNA TGTGCCACCAGTGATACAGGGATGCTCTACGAGCAGTACTTC. This encodes CATSDTGMLYEQYF.

This chain links TRBV6-2 or TRBV6-3 with TRBJ2-2, with TRBD2 matching 7 bases. The trim removed 2 bases at V and 0 bases at J, leaving 12 bases unmatched. The CDR3 has 19 residues. Germline V CDR1 and CDR2: MNHEY, SVGEGT. CDR3 in DNA: TGTGCCAGCAGTTACGGGCTAGCGGCCCTACGGTCGAACACCGGGGAGCTGTTTTTT. It is translated as CASSYGLAALRSNTGELFF.

The chain employs TRBV5-6 and TRBJ1-4; 9 bases map to TRBD1. The length of the CDR3 is 14 residues. The J segment lost 7 bases and the V segment lost 4 bases, leaving 5 bases of the junction unmatched. Per germline, CDR1 SGHDT and CDR2 YYEEEE. Here the CDR3 DNA reads TGTGCCAGCAGCGTACAGGGGGCGGGTGAAAAACTGTTTTTT. It specifies CASSVQGAGEKLFF.

The count of this clone is one. This rearrangement joins TRBV7-2 to TRBJ2-7; either TRBD1 or TRBD2 may supply D (6 bases each). The CDR3 loop spans 16 amino acids. V shed 1 base and J shed 0 bases, with 13 bases lying between them. The germline gives CDR1 SGHTA, CDR2 FQGNSA. CDR3 in DNA: TGTGCCAGCAGCTTAGTAGGGGGGTCTACCTCCTACGAGCAGTACTTC. The encoded protein is CASSLVGGSTSYEQYF.

The chain combines TRBV19 with TRBJ2-1; the match to TRBD2 covers 9 bases. J lost 8 bases, V lost 0 bases, and 11 bases had no gene match. Germline V lookup: CDR1 LNHDA, CDR2 SQIVND (reference sequence). CDR3 size: 17 residues. The CDR3 here is CASSIDPKAGGLDEQFF. CDR3 bases: TGTGCCAGTAGTATAGATCCCAAAGCGGGAGGATTAGATGAGCAGTTCTTC.

The sample holds one count of this clone. The chain couples TRBV27 to TRBJ1-3; D remains unclear. Trimming left V 5 bases short and J 3 bases short, with 20 bases between. The CDR3 has 17 residues. The germline CDR1 and CDR2 sequences are MNHEY and SMNVEV (reference sequence). The CDR3 DNA is TGTGCCAGCAGTCCCTTATACCCTCTCGGCAGTGGAAACACCATATATTTT. This encodes CASSPLYPLGSGNTIYF.

This rearrangement joins TRBV27 to TRBJ2-1; no clear D gene. With 3 bases removed from V and 2 bases from J, the gap between germline ends came to 5 bases. CDR3 length equals 13 residues. Looked up from germline, CDR1 is MNHEY and CDR2 is SMNVEV (reference sequence). The CDR3 coding sequence is TGTGCCAGCAGTTTTGCCACCTACAATGAGCAGTTCTTC. It yields the protein CASSFATYNEQFF.

J is TRBJ1-2 and V is TRBV19; TRBD1 is a possible D gene (5 bases). The CDR3 length is 12 residues. V dropped 4 bases and J dropped 6 bases, with 9 bases sitting between them. Germline CDR1 LNHDA, CDR2 SQIVND (reference sequence). CDR3 bases: TGTGCCAGTAGTAGGGACTTCAATGGCTACACCTTC. This sequence encodes CASSRDFNGYTF.